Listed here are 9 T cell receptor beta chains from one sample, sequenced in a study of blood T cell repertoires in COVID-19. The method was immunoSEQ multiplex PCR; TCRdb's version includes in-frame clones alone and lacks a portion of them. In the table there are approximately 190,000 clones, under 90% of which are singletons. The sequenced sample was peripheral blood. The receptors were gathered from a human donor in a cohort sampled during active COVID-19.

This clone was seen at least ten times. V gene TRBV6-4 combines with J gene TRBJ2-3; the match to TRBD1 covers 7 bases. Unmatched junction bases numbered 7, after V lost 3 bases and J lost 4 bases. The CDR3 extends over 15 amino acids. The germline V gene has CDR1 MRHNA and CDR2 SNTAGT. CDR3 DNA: TGTGCCAGCAGTGAGCTTCCTACAGGGGCAGATACGCAGTATTTT. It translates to CASSELPTGADTQYF.

The CDR3 DNA reads TGTGCCAGCTCACATTCCTGGAACACCGGGGAGCTGTTTTTT. Translating it yields CASSHSWNTGELFF. This chain links TRBV18 with TRBJ2-2; no reliable D call. The CDR3 runs to 14 residues. V gave up 4 bases and J gave up 1 base, with 7 bases separating them. The germline V gene has CDR1 KGHSH and CDR2 LQKENI.

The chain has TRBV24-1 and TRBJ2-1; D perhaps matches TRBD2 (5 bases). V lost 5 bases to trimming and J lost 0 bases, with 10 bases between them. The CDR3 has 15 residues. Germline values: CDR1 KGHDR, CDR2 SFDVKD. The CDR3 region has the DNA TGTGCCACCAGTGCGGGGTTCAGCTCCTACAATGAGCAGTTCTTC. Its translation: CATSAGFSSYNEQFF.

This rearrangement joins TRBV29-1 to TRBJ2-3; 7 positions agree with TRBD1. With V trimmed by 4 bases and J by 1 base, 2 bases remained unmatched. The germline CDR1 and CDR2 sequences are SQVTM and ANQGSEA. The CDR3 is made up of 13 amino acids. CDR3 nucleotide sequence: TGCAGCGTTGGGACAGGAGGCACAGATACGCAGTATTTT. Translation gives CSVGTGGTDTQYF.

CDR3 loop: CASSPTGHEQYV. CDR3 DNA sequence: TGTGCCAGCTCACCGACAGGTCACGAGCAGTACGTC. This sequence joins TRBV18 and TRBJ2-7; maybe TRBD1 (6 bases). The CDR3 extends over 12 amino acids. The V and J ends lost 3 bases and 5 bases respectively, with 8 bases between them. Germline V gene sequence: CDR1 KGHSH, CDR2 LQKENI.

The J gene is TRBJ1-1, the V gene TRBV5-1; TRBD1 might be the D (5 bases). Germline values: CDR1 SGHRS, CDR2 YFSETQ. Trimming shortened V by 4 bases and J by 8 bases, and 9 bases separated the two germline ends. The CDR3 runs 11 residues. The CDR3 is CASSNYREAFF. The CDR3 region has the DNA TGCGCCAGCAGCAACTACAGGGAAGCTTTCTTT. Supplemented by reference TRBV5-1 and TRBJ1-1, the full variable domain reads KAGVTQTPRYLIKTRGQQVTLSCSPISGHRSVSWYQQTPGQGLQFLFEYFSETQRNKGNFPGRFSGRQFSNSRSEMNVSTLELGDSALYLCASSNYREAFFGQGTRLTVV.

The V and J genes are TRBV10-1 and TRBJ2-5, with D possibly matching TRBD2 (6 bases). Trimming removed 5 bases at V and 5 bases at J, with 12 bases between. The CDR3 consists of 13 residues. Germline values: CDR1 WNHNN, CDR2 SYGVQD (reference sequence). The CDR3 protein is CASSKNRGETQYF. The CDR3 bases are TGCGCCAGCAGTAAAAATCGGGGGGAGACCCAGTACTTC.

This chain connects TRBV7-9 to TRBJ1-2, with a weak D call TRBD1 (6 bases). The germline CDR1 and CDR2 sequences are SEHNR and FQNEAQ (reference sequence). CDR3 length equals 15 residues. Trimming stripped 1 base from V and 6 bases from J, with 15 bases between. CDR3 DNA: TGTGCCAGCAGCTTAGGGACAGTTCTAACTAATGGCTACACCTTC. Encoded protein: CASSLGTVLTNGYTF.

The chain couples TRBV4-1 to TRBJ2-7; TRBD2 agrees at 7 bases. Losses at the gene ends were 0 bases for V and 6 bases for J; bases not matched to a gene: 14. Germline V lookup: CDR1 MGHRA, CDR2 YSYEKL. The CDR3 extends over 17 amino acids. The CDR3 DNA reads TGCGCCAGCAGCCAAGATGCCGGCGGGGGATTAGCACGCGAGCAGTACTTC. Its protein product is CASSQDAGGGLAREQYF.